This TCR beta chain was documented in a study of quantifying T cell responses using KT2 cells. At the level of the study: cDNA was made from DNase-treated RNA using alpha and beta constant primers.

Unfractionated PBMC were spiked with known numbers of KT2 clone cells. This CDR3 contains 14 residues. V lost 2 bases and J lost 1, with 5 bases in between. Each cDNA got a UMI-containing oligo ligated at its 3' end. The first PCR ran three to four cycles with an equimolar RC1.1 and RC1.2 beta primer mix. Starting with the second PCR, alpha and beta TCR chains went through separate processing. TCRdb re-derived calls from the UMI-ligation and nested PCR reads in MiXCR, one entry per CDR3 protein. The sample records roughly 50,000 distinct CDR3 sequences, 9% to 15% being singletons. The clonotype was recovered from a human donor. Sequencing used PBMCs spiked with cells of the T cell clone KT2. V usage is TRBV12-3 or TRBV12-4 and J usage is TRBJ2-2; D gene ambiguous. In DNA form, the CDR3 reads TGTGCCAGCAGTTTATTGGGGAACACCGGGGAGCTGTTTTTT. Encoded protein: CASSLLGNTGELFF.